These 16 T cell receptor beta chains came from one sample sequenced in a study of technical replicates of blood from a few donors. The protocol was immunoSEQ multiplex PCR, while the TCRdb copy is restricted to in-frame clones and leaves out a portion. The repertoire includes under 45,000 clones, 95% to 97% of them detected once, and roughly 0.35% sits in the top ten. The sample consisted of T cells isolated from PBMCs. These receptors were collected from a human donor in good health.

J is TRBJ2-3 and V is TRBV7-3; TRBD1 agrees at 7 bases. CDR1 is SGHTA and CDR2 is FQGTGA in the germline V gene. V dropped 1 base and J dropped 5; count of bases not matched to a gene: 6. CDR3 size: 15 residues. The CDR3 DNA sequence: TGTGCCAGCAGCTTAAGTACAGGGGCGCAAGATACGCAGTATTTT. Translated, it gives CASSLSTGAQDTQYF.

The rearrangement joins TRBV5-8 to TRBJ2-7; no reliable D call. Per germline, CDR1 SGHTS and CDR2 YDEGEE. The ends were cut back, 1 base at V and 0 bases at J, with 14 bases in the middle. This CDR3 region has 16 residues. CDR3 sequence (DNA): TGTGCCAGCAGCTTGCTTGGCGGCCTTGGCTCCTACGAGCAGTACTTC. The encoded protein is CASSLLGGLGSYEQYF.

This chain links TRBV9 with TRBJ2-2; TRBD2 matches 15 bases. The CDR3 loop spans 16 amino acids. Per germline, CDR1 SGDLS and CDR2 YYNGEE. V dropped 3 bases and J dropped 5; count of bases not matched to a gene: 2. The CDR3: CASSGGTSGRTGELFF. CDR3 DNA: TGTGCCAGCAGCGGAGGGACTAGCGGGAGGACCGGGGAGCTGTTTTTT.

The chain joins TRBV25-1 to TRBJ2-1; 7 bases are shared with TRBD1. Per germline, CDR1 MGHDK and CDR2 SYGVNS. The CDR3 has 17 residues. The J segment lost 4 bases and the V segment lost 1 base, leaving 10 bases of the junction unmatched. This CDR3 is CASSESGRTGDYNEQFF. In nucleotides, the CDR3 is TGTGCCAGCAGTGAATCGGGTAGGACAGGAGATTACAATGAGCAGTTCTTC. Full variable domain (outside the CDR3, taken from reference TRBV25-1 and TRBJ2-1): EADIYQTPRYLVIGTGKKITLECSQTMGHDKMYWYQQDPGMELHLIHYSYGVNSTEKGDLSSESTVSRIRTEHFPLTLESARPSHTSQYLCASSESGRTGDYNEQFFGPGTRLTVL.

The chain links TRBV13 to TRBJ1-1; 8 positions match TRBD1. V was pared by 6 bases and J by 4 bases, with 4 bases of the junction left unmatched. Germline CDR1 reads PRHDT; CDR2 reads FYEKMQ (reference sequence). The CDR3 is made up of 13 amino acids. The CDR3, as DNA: TGTGCCAGCAGTTATGACAGGGGCACTGAAGCTTTCTTT. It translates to CASSYDRGTEAFF.

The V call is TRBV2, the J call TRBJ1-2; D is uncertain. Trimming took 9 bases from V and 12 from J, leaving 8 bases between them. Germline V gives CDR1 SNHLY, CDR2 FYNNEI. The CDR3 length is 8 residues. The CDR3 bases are TGTGCCAGTCCGGGAAACACCTTC. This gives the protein CASPGNTF. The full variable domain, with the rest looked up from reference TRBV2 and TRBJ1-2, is EPEVTQTPSHQVTQMGQEVILRCVPISNHLYFYWYRQILGQKVEFLVSFYNNEISEKSEIFDDQFSVERPDGSNFTLKIRSTKLEDSAMYFCASPGNTFGSGTRLTVV.

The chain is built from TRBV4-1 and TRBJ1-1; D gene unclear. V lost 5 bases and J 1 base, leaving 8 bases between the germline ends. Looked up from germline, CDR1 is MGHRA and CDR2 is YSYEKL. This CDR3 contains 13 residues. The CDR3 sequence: CASSSGRNTEAFF. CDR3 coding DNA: TGCGCCAGCAGCTCCGGGAGGAACACTGAAGCTTTCTTT.

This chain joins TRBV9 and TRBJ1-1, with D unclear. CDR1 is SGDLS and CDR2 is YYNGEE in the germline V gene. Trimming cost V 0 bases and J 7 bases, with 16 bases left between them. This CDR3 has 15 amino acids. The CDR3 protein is CASSVGGGRVGEAFF. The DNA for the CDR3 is TGTGCCAGCAGCGTAGGAGGTGGGAGGGTGGGTGAAGCTTTCTTT. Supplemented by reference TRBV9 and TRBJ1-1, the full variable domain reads DSGVTQTPKHLITATGQRVTLRCSPRSGDLSVYWYQQSLDQGLQFLIQYYNGEERAKGNILERFSAQQFPDLHSELNLSSLELGDSALYFCASSVGGGRVGEAFFGQGTRLTVV.

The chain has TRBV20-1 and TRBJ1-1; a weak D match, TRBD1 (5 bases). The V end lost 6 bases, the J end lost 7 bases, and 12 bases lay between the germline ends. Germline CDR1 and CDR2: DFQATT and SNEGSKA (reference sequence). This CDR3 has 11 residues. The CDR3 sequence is CSAQQANEAFF. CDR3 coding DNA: TGCAGTGCCCAACAGGCTAATGAAGCTTTCTTT.

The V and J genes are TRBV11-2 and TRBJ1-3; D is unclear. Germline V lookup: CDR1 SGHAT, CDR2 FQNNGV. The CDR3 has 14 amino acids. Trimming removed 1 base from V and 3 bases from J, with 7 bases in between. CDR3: CASSLGGYGNTIYF. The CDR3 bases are TGTGCCAGCAGCTTAGGCGGATATGGAAACACCATATATTTT.

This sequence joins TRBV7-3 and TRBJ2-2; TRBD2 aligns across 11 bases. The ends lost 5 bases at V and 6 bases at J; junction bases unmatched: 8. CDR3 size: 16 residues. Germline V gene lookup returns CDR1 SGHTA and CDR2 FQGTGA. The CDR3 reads CASSGASGRPPGELFF. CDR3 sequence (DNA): TGTGCCAGCAGCGGAGCTAGCGGGAGGCCCCCCGGGGAGCTGTTTTTT.

CDR3 in amino acids: CASRSYQLPEAFF. The CDR3 DNA sequence: TGCGCCAGCAGATCCTATCAACTGCCTGAAGCTTTCTTT. V is TRBV5-1 and J is TRBJ1-1; D is uncertain. This CDR3 is built from 13 residues. Between the trimmed V and J ends, which lost 5 bases and 6 bases, there was a span of 14 bases. In germline, CDR1 is SGHRS, CDR2 YFSETQ.

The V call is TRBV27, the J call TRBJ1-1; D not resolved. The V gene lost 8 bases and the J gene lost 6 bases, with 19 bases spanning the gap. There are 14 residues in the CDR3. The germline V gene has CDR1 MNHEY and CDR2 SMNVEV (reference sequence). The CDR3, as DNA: TGTGCCAGCGGACTATCGAGAAGCCCCCCTGAAGCTTTCTTT. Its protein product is CASGLSRSPPEAFF.

The CDR3 protein is CAWSLNTEAFF. CDR3 nucleotide sequence: TGTGCCTGGAGCTTGAACACTGAAGCTTTCTTT. The J gene is TRBJ1-1, the V gene TRBV30; D is uncertain. The CDR3 totals 11 residues. Germline assignment: CDR1 GTSNPN and CDR2 SVGIG (reference sequence). Deletions cut 3 bases from V and 0 bases from J, with 2 bases between.

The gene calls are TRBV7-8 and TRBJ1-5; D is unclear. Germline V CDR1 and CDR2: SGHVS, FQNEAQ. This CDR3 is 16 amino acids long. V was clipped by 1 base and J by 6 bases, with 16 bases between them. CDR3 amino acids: CASSLGLVYVGQPQHF. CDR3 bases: TGTGCCAGCAGCTTAGGTCTGGTCTATGTTGGTCAGCCCCAGCATTTT.

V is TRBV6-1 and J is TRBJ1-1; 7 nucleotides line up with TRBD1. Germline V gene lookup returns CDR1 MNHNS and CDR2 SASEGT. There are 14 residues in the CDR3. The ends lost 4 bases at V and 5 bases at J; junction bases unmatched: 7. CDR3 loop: CASSGGGAFTEAFF. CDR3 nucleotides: TGTGCCAGCAGTGGAGGGGGCGCGTTTACTGAAGCTTTCTTT.